This T cell receptor beta chain originates from a study of blood T cell repertoires in COVID-19. This CDR3 comprises 14 residues. The germline V gene has CDR1 MNHEY and CDR2 SVGEGT. V was pared by 5 bases and J by 2 bases, with 13 bases between. This table comes from immunoSEQ multiplex PCR, and its TCRdb copy is limited to in-frame clones, with some not included. Here the sample spans about 260,000 clones, 84% being singletons. Sequenced sample: peripheral blood. The genes are TRBV6-2 or TRBV6-3 and TRBJ2-7, with D perhaps matching TRBD1 (6 bases). The sequence came from a man aged 60 to 69 with acute or convalescent COVID-19. The CDR3 loop reads CASSPGTLAYEQYF. In DNA form, the CDR3 reads TGTGCCAGCAGTCCGGGGACACTAGCCTACGAGCAGTACTTC.